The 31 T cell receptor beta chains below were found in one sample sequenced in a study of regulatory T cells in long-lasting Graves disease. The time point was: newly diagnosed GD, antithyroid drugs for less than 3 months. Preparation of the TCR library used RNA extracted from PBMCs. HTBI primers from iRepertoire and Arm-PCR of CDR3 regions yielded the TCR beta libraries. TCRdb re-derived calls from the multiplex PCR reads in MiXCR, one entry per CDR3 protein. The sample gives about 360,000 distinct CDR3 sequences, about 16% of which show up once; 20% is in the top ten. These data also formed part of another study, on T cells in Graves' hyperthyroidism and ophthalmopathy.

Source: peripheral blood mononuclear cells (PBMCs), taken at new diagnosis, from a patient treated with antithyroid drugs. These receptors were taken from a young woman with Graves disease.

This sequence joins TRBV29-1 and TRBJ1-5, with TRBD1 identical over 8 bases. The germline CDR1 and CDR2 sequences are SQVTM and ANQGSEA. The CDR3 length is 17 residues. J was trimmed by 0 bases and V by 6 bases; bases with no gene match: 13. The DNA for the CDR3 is TGCAGCGTGAATGTCGGGACAGGAGGTAATAGCAATCAGCCCCAGCATTTT. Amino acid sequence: CSVNVGTGGNSNQPQHF.

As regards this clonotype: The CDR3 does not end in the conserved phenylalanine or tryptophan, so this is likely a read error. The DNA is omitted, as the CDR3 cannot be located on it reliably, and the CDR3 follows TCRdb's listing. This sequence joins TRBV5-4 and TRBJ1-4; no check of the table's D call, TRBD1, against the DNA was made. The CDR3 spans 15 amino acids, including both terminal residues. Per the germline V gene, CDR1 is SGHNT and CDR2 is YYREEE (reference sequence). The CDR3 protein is CASSEKRRDSQTHGP.

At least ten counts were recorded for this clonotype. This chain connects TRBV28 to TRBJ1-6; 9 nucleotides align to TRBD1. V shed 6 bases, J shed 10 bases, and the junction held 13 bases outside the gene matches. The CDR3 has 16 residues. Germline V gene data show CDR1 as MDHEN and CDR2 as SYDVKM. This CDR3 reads CASRAAGGTGRSPLHF. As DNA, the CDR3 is TGTGCCAGCAGAGCCGCTGGGGGGACAGGGCGATCACCCCTCCACTTT. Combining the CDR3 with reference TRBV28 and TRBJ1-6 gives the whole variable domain DVKVTQSSRYLVKRTGEKVFLECVQDMDHENMFWYRQDPGLGLRLIYFSYDVKMKEKGDIPEGYSVSREKKERFSLILESASTNQTSMYLCASRAAGGTGRSPLHFGNGTRLTVT.

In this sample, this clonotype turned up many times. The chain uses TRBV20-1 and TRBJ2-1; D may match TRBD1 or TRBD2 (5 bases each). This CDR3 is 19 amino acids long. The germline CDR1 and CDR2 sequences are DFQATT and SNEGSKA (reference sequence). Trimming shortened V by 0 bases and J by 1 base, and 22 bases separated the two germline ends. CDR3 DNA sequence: TGCAGTGCTAGAGATGGTGTCCGGGACCACAAGAGGTCCTACAATGAGCAGTTCTTC. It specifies CSARDGVRDHKRSYNEQFF.

The CDR3 is CSVEGRGNEQFF. CDR3 nucleotide sequence: TGCAGCGTTGAGGGCAGGGGTAATGAGCAGTTCTTC. The V call is TRBV29-1, the J call TRBJ2-1; D might be TRBD1 (6 bases). V lost 3 bases and J 7 bases, leaving 10 bases between the germline ends. CDR3 length: 12 residues. Looked up from germline, CDR1 is SQVTM and CDR2 is ANQGSEA.

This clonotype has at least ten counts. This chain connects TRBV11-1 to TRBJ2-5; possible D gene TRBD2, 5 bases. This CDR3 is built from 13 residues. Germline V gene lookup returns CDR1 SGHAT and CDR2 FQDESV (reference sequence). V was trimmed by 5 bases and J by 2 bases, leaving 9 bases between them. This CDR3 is CASSLSGQETQYF. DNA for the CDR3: TGTGCCAGCAGCCTGAGCGGACAAGAGACCCAGTACTTC.

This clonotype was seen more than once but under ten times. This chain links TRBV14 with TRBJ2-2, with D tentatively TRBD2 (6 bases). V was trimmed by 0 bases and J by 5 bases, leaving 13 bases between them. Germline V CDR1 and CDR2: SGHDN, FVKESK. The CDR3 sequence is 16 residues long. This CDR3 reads CASSQDTSGPTGELFF. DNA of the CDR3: TGTGCCAGCAGCCAAGATACGAGCGGGCCAACCGGGGAGCTGTTTTTT.

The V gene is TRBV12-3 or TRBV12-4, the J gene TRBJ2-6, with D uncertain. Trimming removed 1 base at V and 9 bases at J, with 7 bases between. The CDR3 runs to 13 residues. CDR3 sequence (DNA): TGTGCCAGCAGTTTAGGATTGAGCAACGTCCTGACTTTC. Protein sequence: CASSLGLSNVLTF.

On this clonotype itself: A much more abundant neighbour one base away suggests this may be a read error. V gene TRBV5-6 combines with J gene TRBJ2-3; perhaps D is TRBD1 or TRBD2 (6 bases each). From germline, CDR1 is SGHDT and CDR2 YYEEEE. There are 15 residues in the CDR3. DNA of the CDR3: TGTACCAGCACCCTCGGGGGCCCAAGCACAGATACGCAGTATTTT. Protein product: CTSTLGGPSTDTQYF.

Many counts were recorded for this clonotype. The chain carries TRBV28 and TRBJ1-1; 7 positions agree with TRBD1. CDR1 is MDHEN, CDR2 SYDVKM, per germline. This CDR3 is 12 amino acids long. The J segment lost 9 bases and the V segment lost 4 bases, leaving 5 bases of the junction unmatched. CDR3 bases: TGTGCCAGCAGTTCCCTGGGACAGAAAGCTTTCTTT. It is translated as CASSSLGQKAFF.

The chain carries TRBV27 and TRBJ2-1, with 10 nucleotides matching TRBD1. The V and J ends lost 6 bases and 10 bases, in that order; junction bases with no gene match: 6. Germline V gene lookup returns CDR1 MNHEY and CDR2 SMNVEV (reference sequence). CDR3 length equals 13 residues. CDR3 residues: CASRATGGGEQFF. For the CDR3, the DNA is TGTGCCAGCAGGGCGACAGGGGGCGGCGAGCAGTTCTTC.

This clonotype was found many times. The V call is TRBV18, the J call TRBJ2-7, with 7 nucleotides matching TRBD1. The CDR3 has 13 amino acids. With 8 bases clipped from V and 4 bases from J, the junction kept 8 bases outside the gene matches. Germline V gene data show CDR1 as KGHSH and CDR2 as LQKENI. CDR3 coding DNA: TGTGCCAGCAGCTTATCAGGGGGTTACGAGCAGTACTTC. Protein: CASSLSGGYEQYF.

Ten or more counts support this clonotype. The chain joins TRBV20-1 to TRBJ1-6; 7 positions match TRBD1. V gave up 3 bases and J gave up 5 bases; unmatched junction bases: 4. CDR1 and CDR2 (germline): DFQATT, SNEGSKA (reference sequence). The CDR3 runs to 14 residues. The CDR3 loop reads CSASGDRDNSPLHF. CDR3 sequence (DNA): TGCAGTGCTAGTGGAGACAGGGATAATTCACCCCTCCACTTT.

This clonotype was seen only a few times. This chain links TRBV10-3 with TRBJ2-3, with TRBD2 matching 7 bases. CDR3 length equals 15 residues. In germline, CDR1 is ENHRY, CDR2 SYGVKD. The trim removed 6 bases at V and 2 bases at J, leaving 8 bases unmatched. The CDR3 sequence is CAISRTSGNTDTQYF. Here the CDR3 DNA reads TGTGCCATCAGCCGGACTAGTGGCAACACAGATACGCAGTATTTT.

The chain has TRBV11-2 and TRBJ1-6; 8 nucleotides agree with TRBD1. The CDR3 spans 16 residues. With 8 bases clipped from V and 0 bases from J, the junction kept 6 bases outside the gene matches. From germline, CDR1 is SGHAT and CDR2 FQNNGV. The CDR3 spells CASGRTGNSYNSPLHF. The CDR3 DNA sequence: TGTGCCAGCGGCCGGACAGGGAACTCCTATAATTCACCCCTCCACTTT.

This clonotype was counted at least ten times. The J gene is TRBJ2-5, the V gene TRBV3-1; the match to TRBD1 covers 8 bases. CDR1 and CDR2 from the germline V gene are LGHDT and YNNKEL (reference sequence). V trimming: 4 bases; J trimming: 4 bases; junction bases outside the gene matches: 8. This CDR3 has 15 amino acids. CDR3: CASSLGGRGPETQYF. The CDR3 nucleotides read TGTGCCAGCAGCCTGGGGGGCAGGGGGCCAGAGACCCAGTACTTC.

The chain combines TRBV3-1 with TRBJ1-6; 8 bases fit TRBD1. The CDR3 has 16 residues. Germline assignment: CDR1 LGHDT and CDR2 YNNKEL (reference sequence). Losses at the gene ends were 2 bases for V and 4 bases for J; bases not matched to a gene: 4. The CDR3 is CASSQLGQGYNSPLHF. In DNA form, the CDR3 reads TGTGCCAGCAGCCAACTCGGACAGGGATATAATTCACCCCTCCACTTT.

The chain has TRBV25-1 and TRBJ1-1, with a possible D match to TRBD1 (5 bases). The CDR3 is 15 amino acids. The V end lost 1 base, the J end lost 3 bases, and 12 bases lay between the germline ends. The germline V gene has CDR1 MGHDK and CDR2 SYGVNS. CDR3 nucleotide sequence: TGTGCCAGCAGTGAATCCGGGGGGTTGGACACTGAAGCTTTCTTT. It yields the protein CASSESGGLDTEAFF.

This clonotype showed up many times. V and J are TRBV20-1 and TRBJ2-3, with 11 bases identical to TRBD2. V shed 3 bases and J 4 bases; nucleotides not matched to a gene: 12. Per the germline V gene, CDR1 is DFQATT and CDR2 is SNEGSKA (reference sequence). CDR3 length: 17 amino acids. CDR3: CSASVSIAGGPADTQYF. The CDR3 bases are TGCAGTGCTAGCGTGTCAATAGCGGGAGGGCCGGCAGATACGCAGTATTTT.

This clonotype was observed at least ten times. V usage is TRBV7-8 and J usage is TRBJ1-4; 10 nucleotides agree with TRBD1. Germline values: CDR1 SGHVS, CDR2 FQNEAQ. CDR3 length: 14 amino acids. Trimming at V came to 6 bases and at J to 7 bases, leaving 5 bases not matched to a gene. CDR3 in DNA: TGTGCCAGCAGATCGAGACAGGGGGCTGAAAAACTGTTTTTT. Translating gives CASRSRQGAEKLFF.

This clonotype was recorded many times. As DNA, the CDR3 is TGTGCCAGCAGCCCGGGACTCGGCTACGAGCAGTACTTC. This translates into CASSPGLGYEQYF. The chain employs TRBV6-1 and TRBJ2-7; D possibly corresponds to TRBD2 (6 bases). CDR1 MNHNS and CDR2 SASEGT come from the germline V gene. The CDR3 has 13 amino acids. Trimming took off 6 bases at V and 3 bases at J, with 12 bases between the two ends.

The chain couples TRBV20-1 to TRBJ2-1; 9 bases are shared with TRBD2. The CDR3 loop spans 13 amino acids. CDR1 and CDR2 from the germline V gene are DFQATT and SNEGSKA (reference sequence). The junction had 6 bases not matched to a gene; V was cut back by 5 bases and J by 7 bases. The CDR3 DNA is TGCAGTGCTCCCAGGAGCGGGGGGAATGAGCAGTTCTTC. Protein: CSAPRSGGNEQFF.

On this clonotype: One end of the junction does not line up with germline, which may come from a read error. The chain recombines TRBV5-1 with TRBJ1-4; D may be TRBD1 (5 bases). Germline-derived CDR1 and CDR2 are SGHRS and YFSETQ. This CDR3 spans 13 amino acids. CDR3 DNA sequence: TGTGCCAGCAGCAACTGGACACCTGAAAAACTGTTTTTT. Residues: CASSNWTPEKLFF.

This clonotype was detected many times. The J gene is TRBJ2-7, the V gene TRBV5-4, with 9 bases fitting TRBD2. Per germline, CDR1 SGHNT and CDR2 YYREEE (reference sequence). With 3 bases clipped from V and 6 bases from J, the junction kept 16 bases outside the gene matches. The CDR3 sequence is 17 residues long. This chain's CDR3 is CASSSRGLAGSKGEQYF. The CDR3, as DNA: TGTGCCAGCAGCTCGCGGGGGCTAGCGGGAAGCAAAGGCGAGCAGTACTTC.

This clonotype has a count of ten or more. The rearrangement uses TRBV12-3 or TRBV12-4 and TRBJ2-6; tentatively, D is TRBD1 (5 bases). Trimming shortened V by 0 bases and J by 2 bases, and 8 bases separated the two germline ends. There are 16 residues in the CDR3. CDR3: CASSLALGAGANVLTF. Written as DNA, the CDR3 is TGTGCCAGCAGTTTAGCATTAGGGGCTGGGGCCAACGTCCTGACTTTC.

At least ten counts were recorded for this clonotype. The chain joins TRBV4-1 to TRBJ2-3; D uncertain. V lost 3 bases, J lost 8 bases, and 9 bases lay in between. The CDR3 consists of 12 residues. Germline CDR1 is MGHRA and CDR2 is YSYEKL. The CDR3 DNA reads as TGCGCCAGCAGCCAGACTCTAGGTACGCAGTATTTT. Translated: CASSQTLGTQYF.

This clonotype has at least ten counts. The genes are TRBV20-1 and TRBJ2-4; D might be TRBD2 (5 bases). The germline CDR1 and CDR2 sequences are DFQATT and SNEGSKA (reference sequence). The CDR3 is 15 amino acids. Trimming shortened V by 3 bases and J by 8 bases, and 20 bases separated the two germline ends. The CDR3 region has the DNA TGCAGTGCTAGCCCCCCCCCTAGCAGAGCGGACATTCAGTACTTC. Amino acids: CSASPPPSRADIQYF.

This CDR3 is CASRPITGTSGTDTQYF. In DNA, the CDR3 is TGTGCCAGCAGGCCGATCACCGGGACTAGCGGCACAGATACGCAGTATTTT. The chain is built from TRBV28 and TRBJ2-3; 10 bases are a match to TRBD2. The V gene end was trimmed by 6 bases and the J gene end by 1 base; junction bases not matched to a gene: 10. Germline CDR1 is MDHEN and CDR2 is SYDVKM. CDR3 length: 17 residues.

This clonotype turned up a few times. This CDR3 reads CASGQGSPYNSPLHF. CDR3 in DNA: TGTGCCAGCGGACAGGGATCTCCCTATAATTCACCCCTCCACTTT. This sequence joins TRBV10-3 and TRBJ1-6, with 8 bases identical to TRBD1. The trim removed 10 bases at V and 2 bases at J, leaving 7 bases unmatched. Germline CDR1 ENHRY, CDR2 SYGVKD. This CDR3 comprises 15 residues.

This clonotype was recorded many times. DNA of the CDR3: TGCGCCAGCAGCTTGGGACAGGGGGCGCAGGGCTACACCTTC. Its translation: CASSLGQGAQGYTF. V and J are TRBV5-1 and TRBJ1-2; 10 bases align to TRBD1. Germline V gene lookup returns CDR1 SGHRS and CDR2 YFSETQ. V lost 0 bases to trimming and J lost 8 bases; unmatched junction nucleotides: 4. This CDR3 has 14 amino acids.

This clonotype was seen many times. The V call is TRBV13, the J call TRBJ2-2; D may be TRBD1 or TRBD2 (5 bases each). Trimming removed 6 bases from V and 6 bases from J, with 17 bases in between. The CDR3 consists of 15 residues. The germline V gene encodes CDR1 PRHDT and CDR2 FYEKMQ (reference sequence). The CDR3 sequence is CASRLMGEAAGELFF. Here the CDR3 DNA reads TGTGCCAGCAGACTTATGGGGGAAGCGGCCGGGGAGCTGTTTTTT.